Below are 2 T cell receptor beta chains sequenced from a single sample in a study of monozygotic twins with inflammatory bowel disease. From its re-call of the 5' RACE reads, TCRdb lists each CDR3 protein once, without DNA. The table for this sample gives approximately 300,000 distinct CDR3 sequences. The sequenced material came from blood. The receptor set was obtained from a human donor with ulcerative colitis or Crohn's disease, or a healthy co-twin of an affected twin (not recorded which).

The chain couples TRBV5-6 to TRBJ1-6. The CDR3 has 13 amino acids. Germline loops: CDR1 SGHDT, CDR2 YYEEEE. Here the CDR3 reads CASSLGSSSPLHF. The entire variable domain, with the rest obtained from reference TRBV5-6 and TRBJ1-6, is as follows: DAGVTQSPTHLIKTRGQQVTLRCSPKSGHDTVSWYQQALGQGPQFIFQYYEEEERQRGNFPDRFSGHQFPNYSSELNVNALLLGDSALYLCASSLGSSSPLHFGNGTRLTVT.

The chain couples TRBV11-3 to TRBJ2-1. Per germline, CDR1 SGHNT and CDR2 YENEEA. This CDR3 has 12 amino acids. CDR3 region: CASRGRANEQFF.